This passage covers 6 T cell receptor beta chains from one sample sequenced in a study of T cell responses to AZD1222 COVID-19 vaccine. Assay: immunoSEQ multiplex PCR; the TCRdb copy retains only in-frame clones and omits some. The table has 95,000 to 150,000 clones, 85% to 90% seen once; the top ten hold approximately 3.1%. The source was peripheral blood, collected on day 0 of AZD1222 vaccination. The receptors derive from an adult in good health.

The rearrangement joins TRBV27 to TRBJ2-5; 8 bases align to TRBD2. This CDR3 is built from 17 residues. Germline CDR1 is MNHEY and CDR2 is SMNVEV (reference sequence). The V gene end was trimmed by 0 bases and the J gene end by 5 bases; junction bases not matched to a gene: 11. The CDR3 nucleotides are TGTGCCAGCAGTTTATCTCCCACGGGAGGGCCGGGTGAGACCCAGTACTTC. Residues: CASSLSPTGGPGETQYF.

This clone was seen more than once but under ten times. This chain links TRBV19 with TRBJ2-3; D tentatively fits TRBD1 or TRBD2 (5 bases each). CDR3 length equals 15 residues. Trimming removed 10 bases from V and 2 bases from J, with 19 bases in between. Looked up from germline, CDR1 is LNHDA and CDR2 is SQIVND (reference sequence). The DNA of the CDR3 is TGTGCCACCAAGAGGGGCAGAGACTCCACAGATACGCAGTATTTT. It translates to CATKRGRDSTDTQYF.

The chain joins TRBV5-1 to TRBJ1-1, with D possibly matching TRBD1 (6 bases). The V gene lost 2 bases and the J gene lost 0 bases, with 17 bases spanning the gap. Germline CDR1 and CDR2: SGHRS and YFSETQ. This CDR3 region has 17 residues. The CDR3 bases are TGCGCCAGCAGCTTCGGTAGACAGGTTGTAATGAACACTGAAGCTTTCTTT. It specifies CASSFGRQVVMNTEAFF.

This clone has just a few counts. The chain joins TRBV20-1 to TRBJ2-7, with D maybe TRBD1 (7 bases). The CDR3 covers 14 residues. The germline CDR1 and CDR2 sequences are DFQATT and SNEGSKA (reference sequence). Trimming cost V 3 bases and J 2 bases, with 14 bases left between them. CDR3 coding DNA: TGCAGTGCTAGTGCGGGACAGAATACCTACGAGCAGTACTTC. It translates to CSASAGQNTYEQYF.

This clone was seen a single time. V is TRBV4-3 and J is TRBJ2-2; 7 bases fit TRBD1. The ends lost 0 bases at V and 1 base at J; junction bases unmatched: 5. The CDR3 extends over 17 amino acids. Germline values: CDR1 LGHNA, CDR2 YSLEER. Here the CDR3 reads CASSQDFRGRNTGELFF. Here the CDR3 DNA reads TGCGCCAGCAGCCAAGATTTTAGGGGGCGGAACACCGGGGAGCTGTTTTTT.

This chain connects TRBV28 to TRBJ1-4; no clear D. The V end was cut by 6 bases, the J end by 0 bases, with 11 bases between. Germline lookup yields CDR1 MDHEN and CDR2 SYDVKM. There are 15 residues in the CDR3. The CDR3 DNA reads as TGTGCCAGCAGAAACCTTAGAGCAACTAATGAAAAACTGTTTTTT. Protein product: CASRNLRATNEKLFF.